This T cell receptor beta chain is drawn from a study of CD8 T cells in Susac syndrome. Reverse transcription of roughly 0.5 to 1 ug RNA was performed with random hexamers. TCRdb re-analysed the immunoSEQ multiplex PCR reads in MiXCR, keeping a single row per CDR3 protein. Of 120,000 to 150,000 distinct CDR3 sequences listed, 94% are singletons. Sample: CD4+ T cells from PBMCs. This clonotype was sampled from a human donor in good health.

The CDR3 sequence is CASSYSAVTQAANEKLFF. DNA of the CDR3: TGTGCCAGCAGTTACTCCGCGGTGACACAGGCGGCTAATGAAAAACTGTTTTTT. J is TRBJ1-4 and V is TRBV6-2 or TRBV6-3, with a tentative D call TRBD1 (5 bases). The CDR3 totals 18 residues. V was trimmed by 0 bases and J by 3 bases, leaving 17 bases between them. Looked up from germline, CDR1 is MNHEY and CDR2 is SVGEGT.